This TCR beta chain was sequenced in a study of vaccination effects on CD4 cells after COVID-19. Peptide-pool stimulation followed by sequencing identified expanded antigen-specific CD4+ clonotypes in the ViraFEST assay. Following culture for around 10 days, CD4+ T cells were isolated. Negative nucleocapsid antibody tests before and after vaccination confirmed no previous SARS-CoV-2 infection. Comment on this clone: Its antigen remains unknown.

TCRdb's table, derived via immunoSEQ multiplex PCR, lists solely in-frame clones and lacks some. The sample includes fewer than 55,000 clones, 79% seen only once; the top ten take over 5%. Germline V gene lookup returns CDR1 KGHSH and CDR2 LQKENI. The V end was cut by 2 bases, the J end by 2 bases, with 6 bases between. This CDR3 is built from 13 residues. The V call is TRBV18, the J call TRBJ1-2; D gene ambiguous. The specimen comprised CD4+ T cells from PBMCs cultured with HCoV-OC43 spike peptides, sampled before COVID-19 vaccination. Subset denoted: HCoV-OC43 spike overlapping peptide pool stimulation. The source is a human donor who received a COVID-19 vaccine. This CDR3 reads CASSPDANYGYTF. The CDR3 DNA follows: TGTGCCAGCTCACCAGACGCCAACTATGGCTACACCTTC.